The 11 T cell receptor beta chains below were found in one sample sequenced in a study of OX40 agonist ivuxolimab in advanced cancers. This table comes from immunoSEQ multiplex PCR, and its TCRdb copy is limited to in-frame clones, with some not included. The sample lists about 61,000 clones; over 80% were seen once. The sequencing here drew on CD4+ or CD8+ T cells sorted from blood, taken in a trial of the OX40 agonist ivuxolimab. These TCRs come from an adult with an advanced solid tumor such as melanoma, head and neck, liver or kidney cancer.

This chain links TRBV7-9 with TRBJ1-4; D is unclear. V was trimmed by 4 bases and J by 4 bases, leaving 7 bases between them. The length of the CDR3 is 13 residues. CDR1 and CDR2 from the germline V gene are SEHNR and FQNEAQ (reference sequence). CDR3 in DNA: TGTGCCAGCAGCTCCACGATTAATGAAAAACTGTTTTTT. Protein: CASSSTINEKLFF.

The V gene is TRBV7-9, the J gene TRBJ1-5; D call uncertain. CDR1 and CDR2 from the germline V gene are SEHNR and FQNEAQ (reference sequence). CDR3 size: 17 residues. V gave up 1 base and J gave up 0 bases, with 13 bases separating them. For the CDR3, the DNA is TGTGCCAGCAGCTTAGGCCCTTTGGGCTATAGCAATCAGCCCCAGCATTTT. This codes for CASSLGPLGYSNQPQHF.

This chain connects TRBV28 to TRBJ2-5; 7 nucleotides line up with TRBD1. V shed 6 bases, J shed 2 bases, and the junction held 6 bases outside the gene matches. The CDR3 is 14 amino acids. The germline V gene encodes CDR1 MDHEN and CDR2 SYDVKM. CDR3 in amino acids: CASSRGTAQETQYF. The DNA of the CDR3 is TGTGCCAGCAGCCGAGGGACAGCACAAGAGACCCAGTACTTC.

The V call is TRBV27, the J call TRBJ1-4, with TRBD1 as a possible D gene (6 bases). The CDR3 length is 15 residues. Trimming left V 6 bases short and J 4 bases short, with 15 bases between. CDR1 is MNHEY and CDR2 is SMNVEV in the germline V gene (reference sequence). CDR3 DNA: TGTGCCAGCAGATCTCAGGGGAGGATTAATGAAAAACTGTTTTTT. Its protein product is CASRSQGRINEKLFF. The full variable domain, with the rest looked up from reference TRBV27 and TRBJ1-4, is EAQVTQNPRYLITVTGKKLTVTCSQNMNHEYMSWYRQDPGLGLRQIYYSMNVEVTDKGDVPEGYKVSRKEKRNFPLILESPSPNQTSLYFCASRSQGRINEKLFFGSGTQLSVL.

The chain couples TRBV7-3 to TRBJ1-1, with 7 bases lining up with TRBD1. The germline gives CDR1 SGHTA, CDR2 FQGTGA. V lost 5 bases, J lost 0 bases, and 6 bases stayed unmatched. This CDR3 comprises 15 residues. CDR3 protein: CASSMAGGMNTEAFF. DNA for the CDR3: TGTGCCAGCAGCATGGCAGGGGGGATGAACACTGAAGCTTTCTTT.

V usage is TRBV27 and J usage is TRBJ1-5; D is ambiguous. V lost 6 bases and J lost 0, with 6 bases in between. The CDR3 is 13 amino acids. Germline values: CDR1 MNHEY, CDR2 SMNVEV (reference sequence). The DNA of the CDR3 is TGTGCCAGCAGCAGATATAGCAATCAGCCCCAGCATTTT. Its translation is CASSRYSNQPQHF.

The V and J genes are TRBV27 and TRBJ2-1; the D call may be TRBD1 or TRBD2 (5 bases each). Germline V gene sequence: CDR1 MNHEY, CDR2 SMNVEV (reference sequence). This CDR3 region has 15 residues. V lost 6 bases and J lost 2, with 14 bases in between. CDR3 DNA: TGTGCCAGCAGCGGGACCCCGAGGGCCTACAATGAGCAGTTCTTC. Translated, it gives CASSGTPRAYNEQFF.

This chain uses TRBV6-6 with TRBJ2-2; D perhaps matches TRBD1 (6 bases). The CDR3 is 14 residues long. Looked up from germline, CDR1 is MNHNY and CDR2 is SVGAGI (reference sequence). The V end was cut by 5 bases, the J end by 4 bases, with 11 bases between. The CDR3 loop reads CASSLDRFTGELFF. In DNA form, the CDR3 reads TGTGCCAGCAGTCTAGACAGGTTCACCGGGGAGCTGTTTTTT.

The chain is built from TRBV5-6 and TRBJ1-5; D gene ambiguous. The CDR3 has 15 residues. Germline values: CDR1 SGHDT, CDR2 YYEEEE. The V and J ends lost 4 bases and 0 bases respectively, with 11 bases between them. In DNA, the CDR3 is TGTGCCAGCAGCCCTGGGCCGGGTAGCAATCAGCCCCAGCATTTT. Protein product: CASSPGPGSNQPQHF.

V is TRBV29-1 and J is TRBJ2-7, with D perhaps matching TRBD1 (5 bases). V lost 3 bases, J lost 2 bases, and 8 bases lay in between. The CDR3 totals 12 residues. CDR1 is SQVTM and CDR2 is ANQGSEA in the germline V gene. CDR3 nucleotides: TGCAGCGTTGAGGGGCAGACCTACGAGCAGTACTTC. Amino acids: CSVEGQTYEQYF.

This clone was found once. The chain combines TRBV7-9 with TRBJ2-2; D unresolved. This CDR3 region has 13 residues. Trimming left V 3 bases short and J 8 bases short, with 10 bases between. Germline V CDR1 and CDR2: SEHNR, FQNEAQ (reference sequence). The CDR3 DNA is TGTGCCAGCAGCTTTAGCTCATCAGGGGAGCTGTTTTTT. This translates into CASSFSSSGELFF.